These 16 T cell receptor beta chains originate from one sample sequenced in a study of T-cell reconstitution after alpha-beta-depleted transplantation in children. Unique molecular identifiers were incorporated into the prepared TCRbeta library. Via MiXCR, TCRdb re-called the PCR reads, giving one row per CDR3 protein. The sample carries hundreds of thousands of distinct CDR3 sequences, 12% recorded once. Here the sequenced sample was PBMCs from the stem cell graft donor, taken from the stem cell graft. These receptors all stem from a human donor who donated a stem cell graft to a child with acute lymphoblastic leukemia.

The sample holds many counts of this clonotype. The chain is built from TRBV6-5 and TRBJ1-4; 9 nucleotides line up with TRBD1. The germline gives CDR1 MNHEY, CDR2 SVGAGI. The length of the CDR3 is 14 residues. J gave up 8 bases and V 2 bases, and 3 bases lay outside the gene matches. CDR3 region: CASSYGTGPEKLFF. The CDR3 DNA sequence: TGTGCCAGCAGTTACGGGACAGGGCCCGAAAAACTGTTTTTT.

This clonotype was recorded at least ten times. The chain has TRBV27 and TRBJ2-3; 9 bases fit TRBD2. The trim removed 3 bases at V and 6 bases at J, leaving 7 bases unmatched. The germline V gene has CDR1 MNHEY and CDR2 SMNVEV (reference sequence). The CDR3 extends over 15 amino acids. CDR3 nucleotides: TGTGCCAGCAGTTTTCTGGCTAGCGGGGAGGATACGCAGTATTTT. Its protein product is CASSFLASGEDTQYF.

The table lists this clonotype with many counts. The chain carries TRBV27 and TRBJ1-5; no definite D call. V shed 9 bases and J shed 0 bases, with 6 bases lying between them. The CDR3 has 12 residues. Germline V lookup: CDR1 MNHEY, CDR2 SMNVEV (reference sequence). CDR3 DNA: TGTGCCAGTGGGCCTAGCAATCAGCCCCAGCATTTT. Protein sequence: CASGPSNQPQHF.

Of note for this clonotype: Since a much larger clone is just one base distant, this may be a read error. In nucleotides, the CDR3 is TGTGCCAGCAGCCCCCGAGGGGTTTATGGCAATCAGCCCCAGCATTTT. Encoded protein: CASSPRGVYGNQPQHF. The chain uses TRBV12-3 or TRBV12-4 and TRBJ1-5, with a weak D call TRBD1 (5 bases). V lost 6 bases and J lost 2, with 17 bases in between. This CDR3 has 16 residues.

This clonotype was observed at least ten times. The CDR3 DNA follows: TGTGCCAGCAGTTTAAGGGGGGGGCCTAGCACAGATACGCAGTATTTT. Translated, it gives CASSLRGGPSTDTQYF. The rearrangement uses TRBV27 and TRBJ2-3; D may be TRBD2 (7 bases). Germline V gene data show CDR1 as MNHEY and CDR2 as SMNVEV (reference sequence). CDR3 length: 16 amino acids. V was shortened by 2 bases and J by 0 bases, with 12 bases between the two germline ends.

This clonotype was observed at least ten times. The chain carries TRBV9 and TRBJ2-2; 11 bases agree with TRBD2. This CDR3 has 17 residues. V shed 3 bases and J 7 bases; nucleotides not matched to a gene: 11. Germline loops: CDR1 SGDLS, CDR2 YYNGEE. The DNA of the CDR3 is TGTGCCAGCAGCGACGACTTAGCGGGGGGGCCAGTCGGGGAGCTGTTTTTT. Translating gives CASSDDLAGGPVGELFF.

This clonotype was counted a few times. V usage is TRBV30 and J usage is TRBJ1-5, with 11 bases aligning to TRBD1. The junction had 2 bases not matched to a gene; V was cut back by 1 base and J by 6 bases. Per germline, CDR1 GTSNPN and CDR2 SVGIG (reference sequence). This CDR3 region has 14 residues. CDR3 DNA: TGTGCCTGGAGTGGGGGGACAGGGGGTCAGCCCCAGCATTTT. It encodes CAWSGGTGGQPQHF. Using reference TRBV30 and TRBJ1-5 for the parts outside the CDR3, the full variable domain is SQTIHQWPATLVQPVGSPLSLECTVEGTSNPNLYWYRQAAGRGLQLLFYSVGIGQISSEVPQNLSASRPQDRQFILSSKKLLLSDSGFYLCAWSGGTGGQPQHFGDGTRLSIL.

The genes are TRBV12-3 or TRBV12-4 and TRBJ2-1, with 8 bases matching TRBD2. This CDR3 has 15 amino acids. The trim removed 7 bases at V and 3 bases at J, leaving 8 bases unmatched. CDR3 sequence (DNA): TGTGCCAGCACCCGGGGGCTAGCGGGCTACAATGAGCAGTTCTTC. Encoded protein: CASTRGLAGYNEQFF.

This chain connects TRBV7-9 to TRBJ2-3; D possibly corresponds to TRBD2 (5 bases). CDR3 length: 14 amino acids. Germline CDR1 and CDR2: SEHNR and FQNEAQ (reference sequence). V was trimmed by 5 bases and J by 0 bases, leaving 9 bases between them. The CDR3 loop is CASSPDYSTDTQYF. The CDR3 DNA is TGTGCCAGCAGCCCCGACTATAGCACAGATACGCAGTATTTT. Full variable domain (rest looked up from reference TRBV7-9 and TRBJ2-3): DTGVSQNPRHKITKRGQNVTFRCDPISEHNRLYWYRQTLGQGPEFLTYFQNEAQLEKSRLLSDRFSAERPKGSFSTLEIQRTEQGDSAMYLCASSPDYSTDTQYFGPGTRLTVL.

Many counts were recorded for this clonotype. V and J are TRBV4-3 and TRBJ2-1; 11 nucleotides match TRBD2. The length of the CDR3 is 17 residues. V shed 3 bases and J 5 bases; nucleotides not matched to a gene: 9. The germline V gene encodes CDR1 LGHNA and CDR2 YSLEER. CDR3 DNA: TGCGCCAGCAGCCAGTTCACGACTAGCGGGGATCACAATGAGCAGTTCTTC. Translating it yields CASSQFTTSGDHNEQFF.

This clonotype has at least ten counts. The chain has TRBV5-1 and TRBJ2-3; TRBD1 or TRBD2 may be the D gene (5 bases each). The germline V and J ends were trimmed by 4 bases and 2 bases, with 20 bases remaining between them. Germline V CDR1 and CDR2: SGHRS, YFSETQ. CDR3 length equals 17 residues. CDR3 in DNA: TGCGCCAGCAGCATTACGGGACCAGAGGGGTACACAGATACGCAGTATTTT. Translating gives CASSITGPEGYTDTQYF.

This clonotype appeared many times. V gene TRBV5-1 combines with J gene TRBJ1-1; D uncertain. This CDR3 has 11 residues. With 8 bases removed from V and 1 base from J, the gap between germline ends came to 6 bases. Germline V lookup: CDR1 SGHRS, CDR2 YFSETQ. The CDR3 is CASMENTEAFF. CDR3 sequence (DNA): TGCGCCAGTATGGAGAACACTGAAGCTTTCTTT.

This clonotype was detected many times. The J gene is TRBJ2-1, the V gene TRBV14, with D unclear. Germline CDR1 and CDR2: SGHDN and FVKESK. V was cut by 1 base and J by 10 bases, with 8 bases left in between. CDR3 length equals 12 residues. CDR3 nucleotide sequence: TGTGCCAGCAGCCAAGGGCGTCTGGAGCAGTTCTTC. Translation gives CASSQGRLEQFF.

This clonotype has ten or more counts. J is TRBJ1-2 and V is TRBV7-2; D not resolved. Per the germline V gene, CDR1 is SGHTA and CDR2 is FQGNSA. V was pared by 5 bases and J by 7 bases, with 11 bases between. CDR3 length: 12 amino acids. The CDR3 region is CASSPELPGYTF. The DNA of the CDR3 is TGTGCCAGCAGCCCCGAACTTCCTGGCTACACCTTC.

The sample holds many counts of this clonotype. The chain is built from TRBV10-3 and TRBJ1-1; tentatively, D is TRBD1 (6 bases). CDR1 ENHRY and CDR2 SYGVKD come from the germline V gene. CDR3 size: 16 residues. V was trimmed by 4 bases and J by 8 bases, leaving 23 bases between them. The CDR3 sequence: CAISVGRDTGRKEAFF. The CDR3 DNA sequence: TGTGCCATCAGTGTAGGCCGGGACACCGGTCGAAAGGAAGCTTTCTTT.

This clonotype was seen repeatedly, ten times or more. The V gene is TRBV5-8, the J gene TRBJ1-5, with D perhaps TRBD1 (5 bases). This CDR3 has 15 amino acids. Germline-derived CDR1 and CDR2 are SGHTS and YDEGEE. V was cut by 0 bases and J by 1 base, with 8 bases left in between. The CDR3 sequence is CASSLGRVSNQPQHF. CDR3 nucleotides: TGTGCCAGCAGCTTGGGCAGGGTAAGCAATCAGCCCCAGCATTTT.